One and the same sample provided the 23 T cell receptor beta chains below, sequenced in a study of T cells after yellow fever vaccination. TCRdb called the 5' RACE reads again in MiXCR, with one record for every CDR3 protein. The table shows roughly 520,000 distinct CDR3 sequences, with about a fifth occurring only once. This material consisted of PBMCs, taken roughly 23 days after the first yellow fever vaccination. These TCRs come from a man aged 18 to 30 who received the YFV17D yellow fever vaccine.

A word on this clonotype: A read error may produce the germline difference seen at one junction end. The chain is built from TRBV12-3 or TRBV12-4 and TRBJ1-3; no reliable D call. The CDR3 has 16 amino acids. CDR3 nucleotides: TGTGCCAGCAGCTACCTAGCCCCATCGACTGGAAACTCCATATATTTT. Amino acid sequence: CASSYLAPSTGNSIYF.

V and J are TRBV6-5 and TRBJ2-5; the match to TRBD1 covers 8 bases. CDR1 and CDR2 from the germline V gene are MNHEY and SVGAGI. The CDR3 is 15 amino acids. Trimming cost V 2 bases and J 4 bases; bases outside gene matches: 6. CDR3: CASSYGQGARETQYF. The CDR3, as DNA: TGTGCCAGCAGTTACGGGCAGGGGGCGCGAGAGACCCAGTACTTC.

A few counts support this clonotype. The V gene is TRBV20-1, the J gene TRBJ2-5; 8 nucleotides agree with TRBD2. The CDR3 has 12 residues. Trimming removed 6 bases from V and 5 bases from J; junction bases left unmatched: 5. Germline assignment: CDR1 DFQATT and CDR2 SNEGSKA (reference sequence). In DNA, the CDR3 is TGCAGTGCCTCGACTAGCGACGAGACCCAGTACTTC. Protein sequence: CSASTSDETQYF.

The table lists this clonotype with many counts. The chain combines TRBV11-3 with TRBJ1-5; D remains unclear. Germline V CDR1 and CDR2: SGHNT, YENEEA. V was trimmed by 5 bases and J by 5 bases, leaving 10 bases between them. There are 13 residues in the CDR3. This CDR3 is CASSPDGDQPQHF. The CDR3 nucleotides read TGTGCCAGCAGCCCCGACGGGGATCAGCCCCAGCATTTT.

A few counts support this clonotype. This sequence joins TRBV11-3 and TRBJ2-3; D ambiguous. This CDR3 is built from 14 residues. CDR1 and CDR2 (germline): SGHNT, YENEEA. V was cut by 3 bases and J by 0 bases, with 7 bases left in between. Written as DNA, the CDR3 is TGTGCCAGCAGCTTCGACGCTAGCACAGATACGCAGTATTTT. This encodes CASSFDASTDTQYF.

Only a few counts were recorded for this clonotype. The chain uses TRBV7-3 and TRBJ2-4; tentative D call: TRBD1 (6 bases). The CDR3 has 15 amino acids. The V end lost 2 bases, the J end lost 8 bases, and 16 bases lay between the germline ends. Per germline, CDR1 SGHTA and CDR2 FQGTGA. The CDR3 DNA sequence: TGTGCCAGCAGCTTAGTAGGCGGGTCAGGGGACATTCAGTACTTC. This encodes CASSLVGGSGDIQYF.

This clonotype was seen more than once but under ten times. The chain employs TRBV20-1 and TRBJ2-3; D call uncertain. The germline V gene encodes CDR1 DFQATT and CDR2 SNEGSKA (reference sequence). The V gene lost 5 bases and the J gene lost 5 bases, with 8 bases spanning the gap. CDR3 size: 11 residues. CDR3 sequence reads: CSALLGDTQYF. CDR3 in DNA: TGCAGTGCTCTCCTAGGAGATACGCAGTATTTT.

The chain couples TRBV10-2 to TRBJ2-7; D not resolved. The CDR3 runs 13 residues. The V and J ends lost 2 bases and 3 bases respectively, with 8 bases between them. In germline, CDR1 is WSHSY, CDR2 SAAADI. The CDR3 here is CASSEVSIYEQYV. As DNA, the CDR3 is TGCGCCAGCAGTGAGGTTTCAATCTACGAGCAGTACGTC.

The chain recombines TRBV4-1 with TRBJ2-2; TRBD2 is a possible D gene (5 bases). The V end lost 4 bases, the J end lost 6 bases, and 21 bases lay between the germline ends. The CDR3 has 17 residues. Germline V gene sequence: CDR1 MGHRA, CDR2 YSYEKL. The CDR3 DNA reads TGCGCCAGCAGCCCGGAGCAACTAGTAGGAGGTTCCGGGGAGCTGTTTTTT. Residues: CASSPEQLVGGSGELFF.

The gene calls are TRBV4-3 and TRBJ2-1; D unclear. This CDR3 region has 13 residues. The V gene's germline CDR1 is LGHNA and CDR2 YSLEER. V lost 0 bases to trimming and J lost 10 bases, with 10 bases between them. Here the CDR3 DNA reads TGCGCCAGCAGCCAAGAAGGGATCGGCGAGCAGTTCTTC. Protein sequence: CASSQEGIGEQFF.

This rearrangement joins TRBV10-3 to TRBJ2-2, with D uncertain. Germline lookup yields CDR1 ENHRY and CDR2 SYGVKD. V dropped 7 bases and J dropped 4 bases, with 7 bases sitting between them. The CDR3 consists of 12 residues. The CDR3, as DNA: TGTGCCATCAATGCGGCCACCGGGGAGCTGTTTTTT. It is translated as CAINAATGELFF.

This clonotype was seen repeatedly, ten times or more. V and J are TRBV28 and TRBJ2-1, with 10 bases that match TRBD1. Germline CDR1 reads MDHEN; CDR2 reads SYDVKM. The CDR3 extends over 15 amino acids. With V trimmed by 5 bases and J by 6 bases, 7 bases remained unmatched. The CDR3 sequence is CASSPGTGDANEQFF. The CDR3 DNA follows: TGTGCCAGCAGTCCCGGGACAGGGGACGCCAATGAGCAGTTCTTC.

V usage is TRBV30 and J usage is TRBJ2-3; maybe TRBD1 (6 bases). This CDR3 contains 17 residues. Germline CDR1 GTSNPN, CDR2 SVGIG (reference sequence). Trimming took 2 bases from V and 2 from J, leaving 20 bases between them. The CDR3 here is CAWSPLSPGTNTDTQYF. In nucleotides, the CDR3 is TGTGCCTGGAGTCCTCTATCCCCCGGGACAAACACAGATACGCAGTATTTT.

The rearrangement uses TRBV20-1 and TRBJ2-3; TRBD2 is a possible D gene (6 bases). The V gene's germline CDR1 is DFQATT and CDR2 SNEGSKA (reference sequence). This CDR3 has 13 amino acids. V lost 6 bases, J lost 1 base, and 11 bases lay in between. CDR3 sequence (DNA): TGCAGTGCGACGGGGGTTGGCACAGATACGCAGTATTTT. Its translation is CSATGVGTDTQYF.

This clonotype has more than one count but fewer than ten. The chain recombines TRBV7-2 with TRBJ2-5; 7 nucleotides match TRBD1. The CDR3 covers 12 residues. CDR1 SGHTA and CDR2 FQGNSA come from the germline V gene. The junction had 4 bases not matched to a gene; V was cut back by 7 bases and J by 5 bases. The CDR3 DNA reads as TGTGCCAGCAACGACAGGGCTGAGACCCAGTACTTC. Protein product: CASNDRAETQYF.

This clonotype has at least ten counts. V is TRBV12-3 or TRBV12-4 and J is TRBJ2-1; no firm D call. Trimming pared 3 bases from V and 5 bases from J, leaving 14 bases between. The CDR3 totals 15 residues. For the CDR3, the DNA is TGTGCCAGCAGTTTCTCGGGCAGCCTTGACAATGAGCAGTTCTTC. Encoded protein: CASSFSGSLDNEQFF.

This clonotype was counted a few times. This chain joins TRBV5-1 and TRBJ1-2; no clear D gene. Trimming pared 4 bases from V and 8 bases from J, leaving 18 bases between. Germline-derived CDR1 and CDR2 are SGHRS and YFSETQ. The CDR3 is 14 amino acids. The CDR3 protein is CASSLSDLRLGYTF. For the CDR3, the DNA is TGCGCCAGCAGCCTTTCGGACCTCCGTTTGGGCTACACCTTC.

The J gene is TRBJ1-6, the V gene TRBV7-3, with D possibly TRBD1 on 5 matching bases. The germline CDR1 and CDR2 sequences are SGHTA and FQGTGA. Trimming cost V 9 bases and J 8 bases, with 14 bases left between them. The CDR3 length is 13 residues. In DNA form, the CDR3 reads TGTGCCAGTGGTCCAGGGTCAGATTCACCCCTCCACTTT. This gives the protein CASGPGSDSPLHF.

This clonotype was counted between two and nine times. The chain couples TRBV6-5 to TRBJ2-1, with D perhaps TRBD2 (6 bases). The germline V gene encodes CDR1 MNHEY and CDR2 SVGAGI. Trimming removed 5 bases from V and 8 bases from J, with 10 bases in between. This CDR3 region has 12 residues. CDR3 sequence (DNA): TGTGCCAGCAGTGCGACTAGATATGAGCAGTTCTTC. The encoded protein is CASSATRYEQFF.

This clonotype has just one count. The genes are TRBV20-1 and TRBJ1-5, with 10 bases fitting TRBD1. CDR1 is DFQATT and CDR2 is SNEGSKA in the germline V gene (reference sequence). CDR3 length: 13 amino acids. Trimming cost V 6 bases and J 6 bases; bases outside gene matches: 5. CDR3 nucleotides: TGCAGTGCCGAGACAGGGGGCCGTCAGCCCCAGCATTTT. Its translation: CSAETGGRQPQHF.

This clonotype turned up a few times. This rearrangement joins TRBV12-3 or TRBV12-4 to TRBJ1-4, with D tentatively TRBD1 (6 bases). The CDR3 has 15 amino acids. V lost 10 bases to trimming and J lost 7 bases, with 22 bases between them. CDR3 DNA: TGTGCCACCGCTGATCCTACGGGGGCTTCTGAAAAACTGTTTTTT. Protein sequence: CATADPTGASEKLFF.

This chain joins TRBV4-3 and TRBJ2-5; 11 positions agree with TRBD2. V was clipped by 0 bases and J by 12 bases; unmatched bases: 0. The CDR3 has 12 amino acids. Per germline, CDR1 LGHNA and CDR2 YSLEER. CDR3 protein: CASSQEGLAEYF. In DNA, the CDR3 is TGCGCCAGCAGCCAAGAGGGACTAGCGGAGTACTTC.

V and J are TRBV7-9 and TRBJ2-7; the D is unclear. Trimming shortened V by 5 bases and J by 1 base, and 9 bases separated the two germline ends. This CDR3 comprises 13 residues. CDR1 and CDR2 from the germline V gene are SEHNR and FQNEAQ (reference sequence). The CDR3 nucleotides read TGTGCCAGCAGCCCCTTGGGATCCTACGAGCAGTACGTC. Its protein product is CASSPLGSYEQYV.